This entry concerns a single T cell receptor beta chain. What it binds is unknown. This sample stems from a study of cytomegalovirus exposure and HLA in healthy donors. Germline CDR1 is LNHDA and CDR2 is SQIVND (reference sequence). Trimming pared 3 bases from V and 1 base from J, leaving 9 bases between. The CDR3 is made up of 14 amino acids. Whole-study results and caveats: A reported reduction in N-insertions relative to the roughly 700-donor mean was seen in an Asian-associated ancestry cluster in a later analysis.

Use of 60 Vbeta and 13 Jbeta primers characterized the PCR. Original analysis: The count from a later analysis was some 83 million unique TCR beta chains, some 10 million of them shared. Assay used: immunoSEQ multiplex PCR; TCRdb lists only in-frame clones, some missing. V, J and clone size are those of that table, while D and trimming were read from the DNA. Here the sample spans roughly 100,000 clones, about 69% being singletons. The specimen was PBMCs. The TCR originated in a young woman in good health and CMV-seropositive. This chain connects TRBV19 to TRBJ1-1; possibly TRBD1 for D (6 bases). CDR3 sequence reads: CASSIMGANTEAFF. The CDR3 DNA is TGTGCCAGTAGTATTATGGGGGCGAACACTGAAGCTTTCTTT.